This T cell receptor beta chain was recorded in a study of read filtering for tumor transcriptome and immune sequencing (dated by TCRdb to about 2020). Broadly, across the study: The cohort had 17 male and 14 female patients with a mean age of about 66 years, ranging from roughly 40 to 90. By revised international staging, fewer than ten patients were R-ISS I, about 17 were R-ISS II and about seven were R-ISS III. As a main aim, a read-filtering strategy for immune repertoire data was addressed, with the specific question being whether clonotypes supported by a single read should be removed. Using the same bone marrow samples, the study compared TCR repertoires obtained by targeted immune repertoire sequencing with those obtained by bulk whole-transcriptome sequencing. TCR-region mapped reads per sample ranged from about 4.05 to 11 million with IR-seq versus only roughly 80 to 1273 with RNA-seq. After DNase treatment, whole-transcriptome libraries were prepared with the TruSeq RNA Access Library Prep Kit. Broad study findings and their caveats: Clonotypes were captured by IR-seq at much higher depth and more reliably than by RNA-seq, and smaller IR-seq throughput was sufficient for identification of most shared clonotypes. The sorted CD138-negative fraction was composed of a mixed bone marrow immune population rather than of purified T cells. Removing single-read clonotypes increased the correlation between IR-seq and RNA-seq shared clonotype proportions. Single-read clonotypes made up roughly 82% of clonotypes but only 3.5% to 4% of total reads in IR-seq, compared with more than 70% of clonotypes and 40% to 55% of reads in RNA-seq.

The germline V gene encodes CDR1 SGHRS and CDR2 YFSETQ. The trim is 1 base for V and 6 bases for J, with a gap of 11 bases between the germline ends. From its cysteine to its phenylalanine, the CDR3 spans 15 amino acids. Here the CDR3 DNA is all that survives: 45 bases in frame from base 1. This clonotype has a count of ten or more. Its recognized antigen is unknown. Base qualities are not recorded, but no much larger clone differs from it by a single base. The Immunoverse kit was used to build TCR libraries from roughly 370 ng RNA, with molecular barcoded adaptors covering alpha/delta and beta/gamma chains. TCR library preparation used the same RNA that was used for transcriptome sequencing. Sequencing of TCR libraries was carried out on an Illumina HiSeq 4000 with 2 x 150 cycles. The study's own analysis went as follows. TCR reads were aligned to human V, D, J and C references and assembled into CDR3 clonotypes with MiXCR, including quality filtering and error correction. Clonotype counts and gene usage diversity were analyzed with the tcR package in R. Raw mapping reads were checked after the RNA-seq reads had been mapped by STAR aligner version 2.5.3a onto the human GRCh37 genome. To test how sequencing depth affects detected clonotypes, IR-seq fastq files were randomly downsampled with Seqtk 1.3. TCRdb reprocessed the public reads (quality trimming at Q25 with fastp, clone calling with MiXCR) and kept in-frame beta chains. CDR3 protein duplicates are merged, each entry listing the most common genes and DNA. The V and J calls shown here were made by TCRdb, not taken from the authors' results. The sample table holds about 90,000 distinct CDR3 sequences, of which approximately 13% were seen once. The ten most abundant clones make up 15% of the sample.

Bone marrow was sampled from every patient at the time of active disease. Bone marrow mononuclear cells were isolated by Ficoll-Hypaque density gradient centrifugation. Myeloma plasma cells were removed and CD138-negative cells were collected by negative selection after labeling with CD138 magnetic microbeads on a MACS separator. The purity of the isolated cells was checked by flow cytometry with CD138 antibodies on an Attune NxT. Total RNA was extracted with TRIzol reagent and quantified with a NanoDrop spectrophotometer. For each patient, paired RNA-seq and IR-seq were run on the CD138-negative bone marrow sample from that patient.

The sequence links TRBV5-1 to TRBJ1-6; TRBD1 might be the D gene, on 5 matching bases. The material sequenced was a population of CD138-negative cells sorted from bone marrow. What this sample's cell subset or site label stands for: bone marrow mononuclear cells depleted of CD138+ plasma/myeloma cells by negative magnetic selection. The TCR originated in a donor at least 40 years old with multiple myeloma. The CDR3 has the sequence CASSLRGEGNSPLHF. The nucleotide sequence reads as follows: TGCGCCAGCAGCTTGCGGGGGGAAGGTAATTCACCCCTCCACTTT. Extended through the reference TRBV5-1 and TRBJ1-6 proteins, this CDR3 yields the full variable domain: KAGVTQTPRYLIKTRGQQVTLSCSPISGHRSVSWYQQTPGQGLQFLFEYFSETQRNKGNFPGRFSGRQFSNSRSEMNVSTLELGDSALYLCASSLRGEGNSPLHFGNGTRLTVT.